This entry features one TCR beta chain sequence. Trimming removed 4 bases from V and 5 bases from J, with 12 bases in between. Germline V gene sequence: CDR1 MGHDK, CDR2 SYGVNS. CDR3 length equals 14 residues. This sample stems from a study of radiotherapy plus CTLA-4 blockade in lung cancer. Generated by immunoSEQ multiplex PCR, the TCRdb table keeps only in-frame clones and is missing some. Here the sample spans roughly 80,000 clones, 78% being singletons. Ipilimumab CTLA-4 blockade and focal radiation were given to patients with chemo-refractory metastatic non-small-cell lung cancer. The sequence came from a human donor with non-small cell lung cancer who had a partial response to radiotherapy plus ipilimumab. Some clones in this sample may be carry-over from other donors' samples. This material consisted of peripheral blood, taken from a patient treated with radiotherapy plus ipilimumab. The chain links TRBV25-1 to TRBJ2-1; possibly TRBD2 for D (5 bases). The CDR3 bases are TGTGCCAGCAGTGCACCAGGACTGAACAATGAGCAGTTCTTC. Amino acid sequence: CASSAPGLNNEQFF.